This T cell receptor (beta chain) comes out of a study of precursors of human CD4 cytotoxic T cells (dated by TCRdb to 2016 to 2019). A note on the overall study: The bulk TCR-seq analysis covered CD4+ memory subsets from 15 or so donors in total. TCR-seq analysis of 14 donors yielded TCRalpha and TCRbeta chain sequences (table S7).

On the study overall, not on this receptor specifically: Only 13 of the 14 donors were included in some of the bulk TCR-seq comparisons, which suggests that not every subset was available for every donor. The authors noted that a human observational design cannot definitively establish the direction of differentiation between precursor and effector cells. Compared with the TCM and TEM subsets, the IL-7Rhigh and IL-7R- TEMRA subsets had more restricted TCR repertoires, marked by lower diversity and more expanded clonotypes. Expanded effector clonotypes accounted for a larger share of IL-7Rhigh TEMRA clonotypes than of TEM or TCM clonotypes.

To test for a precursor-effector relationship among CD4 cytotoxic T cells, four sorted CD4+ memory subsets (TCM, TEM, IL-7Rhigh TEMRA, IL-7R- TEMRA) underwent bulk UMI-based TCR sequencing. Cells were obtained from peripheral blood mononuclear cells that had been isolated from human blood. This sample was sequenced with an Illumina MiSeq. The paper's data handling went like this. Repertoire diversity was measured with the Shannon-Wiener index computed in VDJtools. TCRbeta clonotypes with a clonotype frequency of at least 3 were defined as expanded. TCRdb reran the public reads through fastp at Q25 and MiXCR, keeping productive beta chains. A single entry per CDR3 protein holds the most common genes and DNA from its merged rows. V and J calls and clone size were set by TCRdb, not the authors. For this sample the table gives more than 300 distinct CDR3 sequences, of which about 18% were detected only once. 15% to 20% of the sample goes to the ten largest clones.

About this clonotype: Its antigen is not yet known. The sample holds no much larger clone one base away, and base qualities are not on file.

Spanning cysteine to phenylalanine, the CDR3 consists of 17 amino acids. Only the CDR3 part of the read is kept: 51 bases, read in frame from the first base. Ends trimmed: V by 1 base, J by 6 bases; bases unmatched to a gene: 8. Based on the germline V gene, the CDR1 and CDR2 sequences are SGHNT and YENEEA. The chain joins TRBV11-3 to TRBJ1-6; 8 bases in between match TRBD1. Sequenced input: memory CD4+ T cells from blood (PBMCs). The sequence derives from a human donor in good health. The base sequence is TGTGCCAGCAGCTTAGCGGCGTTCGGACAGGGTAATTCACCCCTCCACTTT. Its protein reads: CASSLAAFGQGNSPLHF.